This T cell receptor (beta chain) appears in the sequencing data of a study of a mutant IDH1 vaccine in newly diagnosed glioma. Study-wide findings and caveats: Shifts in the top peripheral T cell clonotypes seemed unrelated to pseudoprogression.

TCRdb keeps only in-frame clones here, not all; method: immunoSEQ multiplex PCR. The profile shows fewer than 40,000 clones, 82% of them singletons. The time point: baseline, week 1 (first vaccination visit). Indicated treatment: pre-vaccination baseline after standard-of-care therapy. This CDR3 is built from 15 residues. The V gene's germline CDR1 is SQVTM and CDR2 ANQGSEA. V lost 2 bases, J lost 0 bases, and 13 bases lay in between. Note on this clone: Its antigen remains unknown.

The sequences come from PBMCs, collected from a glioma patient treated with radiotherapy, temozolomide or both. This clonotype was sampled from a young man with glioma. V is TRBV29-1 and J is TRBJ1-2; D is undetermined. The CDR3 region has the DNA TGCAGCGTTGAACTCCCCGGGAGGACTAACTATGGCTACACCTTC. This encodes CSVELPGRTNYGYTF.